A selection of T cell receptor beta chains follows, all from one sample in a study of T cell repertoires and leukemia-associated antigens. TCRdb re-derived calls from the 5' RACE reads in MiXCR, one entry per CDR3 protein. Among 10,000 to 13,000 distinct CDR3 sequences listed, 35% to 45% were seen once. Antigens for these TCRs are unknown. The sample was CD3+ T cells sorted from blood and cultured. Receptors were obtained from a female donor in good health. Each CDR3 is given with its conserved first and last residue. A D gene is named only where the DNA matches it firmly. Clone size is given for some rows only: seen once, a few or many times, or a class if the clone is expanded.

CSARVLAAWETDTQYF	TGCAGTGCTAGGGTACTAGCGGCCTGGGAGACAGATACGCAGTATTTT	TRBD2	.	TRBV20-1	TRBJ2-3
CASTLRDGVVSGSVAGELFF	TGTGCCAGCACCCTCCGGGACGGCGTCGTCAGCGGGAGCGTGGCCGGGGAGCTGTTTTTT	TRBD2	many	TRBV9	TRBJ2-2
CASSGLAGELYEQYF	TGTGCCAGCAGCGGACTAGCGGGAGAATTGTACGAGCAGTACTTC	TRBD2	medium-sized	TRBV27	TRBJ2-7
CSAKAASGSTDTQYF	TGCAGTGCTAAGGCCGCTAGCGGGAGCACAGATACGCAGTATTTT	TRBD2	medium-sized	TRBV20-1	TRBJ2-3
CSALGRSLGEAFF	TGCAGTGCCCTCGGACGCTCTCTGGGGGAAGCTTTCTTT	.	.	TRBV20-1	TRBJ1-1
CASSQGGRLSYEQYF	TGCGCCAGCAGCCAAGGCGGGAGGCTCTCCTACGAGCAGTACTTC	TRBD2	many	TRBV4-1	TRBJ2-7
CASSLWLAGGPRDTQYF	TGCGCCAGCAGCTTGTGGCTAGCGGGAGGCCCCCGAGATACGCAGTATTTT	TRBD2	few	TRBV5-1	TRBJ2-3
CASTPRGGGPNYGHTF	TGTGCCAGCACCCCCCGGGGAGGGGGCCCGAACTATGGCCACACCTTC	TRBD1	.	TRBV7-4	TRBJ1-2
CASSATGPYGYTF	TGTGCCAGCTCAGCTACGGGCCCCTATGGCTACACCTTC	.	large	TRBV18	TRBJ1-2
CASSRRDNEQFF	TGTGCCAGCAGCCGGCGGGACAATGAGCAGTTCTTC	.	many	TRBV5-5	TRBJ2-1
CSVGLNTEAFF	TGCAGCGTTGGTCTGAACACTGAAGCTTTCTTT	.	.	TRBV29-1	TRBJ1-1
CSANRVTHEQYF	TGCAGTGCTAATCGTGTCACCCACGAGCAGTACTTC	.	few	TRBV20-1	TRBJ2-7
CASSVGRNTEAFF	TGTGCCAGCAGTGTAGGGAGGAACACTGAAGCTTTCTTT	.	medium-sized	TRBV25-1	TRBJ1-1
CAGSVGGTSGMYNEQFF	TGTGCCGGCAGCGTAGGGGGGACTAGCGGAATGTACAACGAGCAGTTCTTC	TRBD2	.	TRBV9	TRBJ2-1
CASSQDHRAGNTYNEQFF	TGTGCCAGCAGCCAAGATCACAGGGCGGGGAATACCTACAATGAGCAGTTCTTC	.	.	TRBV4-2	TRBJ2-1
CSARAALLGRTGELFF	TGCAGTGCTAGAGCCGCATTACTAGGCAGAACCGGGGAGCTGTTTTTT	.	.	TRBV20-1	TRBJ2-2
CSATGDLTDTQYF	TGCAGCGCCACAGGGGACCTCACAGATACGCAGTATTTT	TRBD1	few	TRBV29-1	TRBJ2-3
CASSVGMGNQPQHF	TGTGCCAGCAGTGTGGGTATGGGCAATCAGCCCCAGCATTTT	.	.	TRBV6-1	TRBJ1-5
CASSLGQNTGELFF	TGTGCTAGCTCACTGGGACAGAACACCGGGGAGCTGTTTTTT	.	.	TRBV18	TRBJ2-2
CASSFLDSSYEQYF	TGTGCCAGCAGCTTTTTAGACAGCTCCTACGAGCAGTACTTC	.	.	TRBV5-4	TRBJ2-7
CAVEGAETQYF	TGTGCCGTTGAGGGCGCGGAGACCCAGTACTTC	.	many	TRBV7-9	TRBJ2-5
CAIKLAGGGFGTDTQYF	TGTGCCATCAAACTAGCGGGAGGTGGATTTGGCACAGATACGCAGTATTTT	TRBD2	many	TRBV10-3	TRBJ2-3
CATSRDGTGTQPQHF	TGTGCCACCAGCAGAGACGGGACAGGGACTCAGCCCCAGCATTTT	TRBD1	.	TRBV15	TRBJ1-5
CASSVTGALGDEQYF	TGCGCCAGCAGCGTGACAGGGGCACTGGGAGACGAGCAGTACTTC	TRBD1	.	TRBV5-1	TRBJ2-7
CASSHRQGYEQYF	TGTGCCAGCAGCCATAGACAGGGCTACGAGCAGTACTTC	TRBD1	.	TRBV5-1	TRBJ2-7
CASSSGDYGRGEQFF	TGTGCCAGCAGTTCCGGGGACTACGGGCGGGGTGAGCAGTTCTTC	TRBD2	.	TRBV28	TRBJ2-1
CALQREDGTDTQYF	TGTGCCTTACAGCGGGAGGATGGCACAGATACGCAGTATTTT	TRBD2	many	TRBV2	TRBJ2-3
CSVPGRADTEAFF	TGCAGTGTTCCGGGACGAGCGGACACTGAAGCTTTCTTT	.	few	TRBV20-1	TRBJ1-1
CASSQGLGDWDYEQYF	TGCGCCAGCAGCCAGGGCCTCGGGGACTGGGACTACGAGCAGTACTTC	.	many	TRBV4-1	TRBJ2-7
CASSVGGLGETQYF	TGTGCCAGCAGCGTAGGAGGACTAGGAGAGACCCAGTACTTC	TRBD2	.	TRBV9	TRBJ2-5
CASSLLGQQPQHF	TGTGCCAGCTCACTCCTAGGCCAACAGCCCCAGCATTTT	.	many	TRBV18	TRBJ1-5
CSARGPLPSYNSPLHF	TGCAGTGCTAGAGGTCCCTTGCCCTCCTATAATTCACCCCTCCACTTT	.	few	TRBV20-1	TRBJ1-6
CSASSSGNYGYTF	TGCAGTGCCAGCAGTTCGGGGAACTATGGCTACACCTTC	.	.	TRBV20-1	TRBJ1-2
CASSLRDEQFF	TGTGCCAGCAGTTTACGTGATGAGCAGTTCTTC	.	.	TRBV12-3/TRBV12-4	TRBJ2-1
CSARGLAGEYTQYF	TGCAGTGCTAGAGGACTAGCGGGAGAATATACGCAGTATTTT	TRBD2	.	TRBV20-1	TRBJ2-3
CATGQDSTDTQYF	TGTGCCACGGGCCAGGACAGCACAGATACGCAGTATTTT	.	.	TRBV24-1	TRBJ2-3
CASTFGTENTEAFF	TGTGCCAGCACCTTCGGGACAGAGAACACTGAAGCTTTCTTT	TRBD1	many	TRBV6-1	TRBJ1-1
CSASLALSSYNEQFF	TGCAGTGCTAGCCTGGCTTTGAGCTCCTACAATGAGCAGTTCTTC	.	medium-sized	TRBV20-1	TRBJ2-1
CASSLVLAGVETQYF	TGTGCCAGCAGCTTAGTACTAGCGGGAGTGGAGACCCAGTACTTC	TRBD2	medium-sized	TRBV11-2	TRBJ2-5
CASSLGAGAQETQYF	TGCGCCAGCAGCTTGGGGGCAGGGGCCCAAGAGACCCAGTACTTC	.	.	TRBV5-1	TRBJ2-5
CASSRQGGDSPLHF	TGTGCCAGCTCAAGACAGGGGGGTGATTCACCCCTCCACTTT	TRBD1	.	TRBV18	TRBJ1-6
CAGSLATSAETQYF	TGTGCCGGCAGTTTGGCGACTAGCGCAGAGACCCAGTACTTC	TRBD2	.	TRBV5-6	TRBJ2-5
CANGRDTQYF	TGTGCCAACGGGAGGGATACGCAGTATTTT	TRBD2	.	TRBV7-4	TRBJ2-3
CASSLVGGSSYNSPLHF	TGCGCCAGCAGCCTGGTTGGGGGGAGCTCCTATAATTCGCCCCTCCACTTT	.	.	TRBV7-9	TRBJ1-6
CSADPRGRTITDTQYF	TGCAGTGCCGACCCTCGAGGCAGGACCATCACAGATACGCAGTATTTT	.	medium-sized	TRBV20-1	TRBJ2-3
CASSSQNRHITDTQYF	TGTGCCAGCAGTTCCCAAAATCGACACATCACAGATACGCAGTATTTT	.	medium-sized	TRBV27	TRBJ2-3
CASSLGLGSREQYF	TGTGCCAGCAGCCTGGGACTAGGGTCTCGCGAGCAGTACTTC	TRBD2	many	TRBV2	TRBJ2-7
CASSLQGFATGELFF	TGTGCCAGCAGCCTACAGGGGTTTGCCACCGGGGAGCTGTTTTTT	TRBD1	.	TRBV27	TRBJ2-2
CASPPLVDTEAFF	TGTGCCAGCCCACCGTTGGTGGACACTGAAGCTTTCTTT	.	many	TRBV18	TRBJ1-1